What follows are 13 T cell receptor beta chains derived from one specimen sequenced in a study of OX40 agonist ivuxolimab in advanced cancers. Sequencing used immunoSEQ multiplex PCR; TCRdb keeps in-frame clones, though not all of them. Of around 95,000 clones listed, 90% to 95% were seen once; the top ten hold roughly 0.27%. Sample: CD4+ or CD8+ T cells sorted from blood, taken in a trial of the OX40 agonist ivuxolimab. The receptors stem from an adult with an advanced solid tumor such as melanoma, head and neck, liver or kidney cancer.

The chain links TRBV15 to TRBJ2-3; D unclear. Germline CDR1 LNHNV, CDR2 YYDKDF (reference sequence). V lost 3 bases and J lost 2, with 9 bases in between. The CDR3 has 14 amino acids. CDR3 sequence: CATSRKGFTDTQYF. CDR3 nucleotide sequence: TGTGCCACCAGCAGGAAGGGATTCACAGATACGCAGTATTTT. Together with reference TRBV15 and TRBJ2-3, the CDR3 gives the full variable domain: DAMVIQNPRYQVTQFGKPVTLSCSQTLNHNVMYWYQQKSSQAPKLLFHYYDKDFNNEADTPDNFQSRRPNTSFCFLDIRSPGLGDTAMYLCATSRKGFTDTQYFGPGTRLTVL.

This CDR3 is CAWSVRQYNQPQHF. Here the CDR3 DNA reads TGTGCCTGGAGTGTAAGGCAGTACAATCAGCCCCAGCATTTT. The chain has TRBV30 and TRBJ1-5; D not certain. Trimming left V 0 bases short and J 3 bases short, with 9 bases between. The CDR3 totals 14 residues. Germline CDR1 GTSNPN, CDR2 SVGIG (reference sequence).

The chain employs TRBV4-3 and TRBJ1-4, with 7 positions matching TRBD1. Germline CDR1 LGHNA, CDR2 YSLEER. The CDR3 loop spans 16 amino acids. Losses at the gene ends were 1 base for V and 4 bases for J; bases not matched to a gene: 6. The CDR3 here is CASSQVGDSFNEKLFF. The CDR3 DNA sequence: TGCGCCAGCAGCCAAGTAGGGGACAGCTTTAATGAAAAACTGTTTTTT.

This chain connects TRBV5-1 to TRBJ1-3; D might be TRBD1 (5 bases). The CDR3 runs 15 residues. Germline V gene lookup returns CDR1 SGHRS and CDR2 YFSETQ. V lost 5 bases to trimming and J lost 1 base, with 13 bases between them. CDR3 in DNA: TGCGCCAGCAGTCGAGGGGTAGAATCTGGAAACACCATATATTTT. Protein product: CASSRGVESGNTIYF.

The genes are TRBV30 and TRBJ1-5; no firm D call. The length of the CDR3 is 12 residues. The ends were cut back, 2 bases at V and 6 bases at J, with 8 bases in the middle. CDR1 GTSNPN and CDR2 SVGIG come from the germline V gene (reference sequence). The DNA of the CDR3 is TGTGCCTGGAGTTCCTGGGGTCAGCCCCAGCATTTT. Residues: CAWSSWGQPQHF.

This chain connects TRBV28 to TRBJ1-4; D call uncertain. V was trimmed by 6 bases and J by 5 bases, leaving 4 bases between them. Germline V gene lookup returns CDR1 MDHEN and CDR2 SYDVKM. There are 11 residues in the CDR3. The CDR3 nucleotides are TGTGCCAGCAGGTACAATGAAAAACTGTTTTTT. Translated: CASRYNEKLFF.

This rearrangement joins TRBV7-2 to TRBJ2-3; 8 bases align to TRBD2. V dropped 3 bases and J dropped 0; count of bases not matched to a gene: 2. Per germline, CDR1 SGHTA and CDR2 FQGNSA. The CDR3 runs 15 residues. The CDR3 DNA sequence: TGTGCCAGCAGCTTTAGCGGGGCCAGCACAGATACGCAGTATTTT. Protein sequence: CASSFSGASTDTQYF.

The CDR3 reads CARSEGASAGNTIYF. The DNA for the CDR3 is TGTGCCCGAAGCGAGGGGGCGAGCGCTGGAAACACCATATATTTT. The chain uses TRBV30 and TRBJ1-3; 7 bases map to TRBD1. J lost 2 bases, V lost 8 bases, and 12 bases had no gene match. From germline, CDR1 is GTSNPN and CDR2 SVGIG (reference sequence). The CDR3 is 15 residues long. The whole variable domain, remainder taken from reference TRBV30 and TRBJ1-3, is SQTIHQWPATLVQPVGSPLSLECTVEGTSNPNLYWYRQAAGRGLQLLFYSVGIGQISSEVPQNLSASRPQDRQFILSSKKLLLSDSGFYLCARSEGASAGNTIYFGEGSWLTVV.

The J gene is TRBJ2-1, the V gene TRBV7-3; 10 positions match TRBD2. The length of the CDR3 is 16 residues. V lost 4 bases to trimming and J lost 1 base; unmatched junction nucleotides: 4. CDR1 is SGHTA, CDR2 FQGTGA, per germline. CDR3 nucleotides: TGTGCCAGCAGCTCCCCGGGACTAGCGTCCTACAATGAGCAGTTCTTC. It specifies CASSSPGLASYNEQFF.

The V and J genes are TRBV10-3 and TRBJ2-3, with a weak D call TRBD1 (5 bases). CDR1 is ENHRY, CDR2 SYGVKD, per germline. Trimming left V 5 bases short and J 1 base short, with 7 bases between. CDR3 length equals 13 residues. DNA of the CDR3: TGTGCCATCAGTATACAGGGCACAGATACGCAGTATTTT. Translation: CAISIQGTDTQYF.

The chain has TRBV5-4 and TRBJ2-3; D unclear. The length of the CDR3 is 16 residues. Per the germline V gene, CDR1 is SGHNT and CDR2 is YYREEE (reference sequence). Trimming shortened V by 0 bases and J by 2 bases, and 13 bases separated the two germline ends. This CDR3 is CASSLVLSVDTDTQYF. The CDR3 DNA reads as TGTGCCAGCAGCTTGGTTCTTTCGGTTGACACAGATACGCAGTATTTT.

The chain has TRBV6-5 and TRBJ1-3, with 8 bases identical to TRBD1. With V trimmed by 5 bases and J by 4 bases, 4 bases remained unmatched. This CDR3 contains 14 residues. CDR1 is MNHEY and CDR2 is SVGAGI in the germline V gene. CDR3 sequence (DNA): TGTGCCAGCAGTCCCAGGACAGGGGGAAACACCATATATTTT. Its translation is CASSPRTGGNTIYF.

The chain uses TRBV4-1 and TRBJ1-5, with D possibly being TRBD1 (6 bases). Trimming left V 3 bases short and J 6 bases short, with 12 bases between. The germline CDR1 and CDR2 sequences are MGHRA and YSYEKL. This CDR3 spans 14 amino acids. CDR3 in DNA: TGCGCCAGCAGCCAGGAACAGGGAGGTCAGCCCCAGCATTTT. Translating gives CASSQEQGGQPQHF.